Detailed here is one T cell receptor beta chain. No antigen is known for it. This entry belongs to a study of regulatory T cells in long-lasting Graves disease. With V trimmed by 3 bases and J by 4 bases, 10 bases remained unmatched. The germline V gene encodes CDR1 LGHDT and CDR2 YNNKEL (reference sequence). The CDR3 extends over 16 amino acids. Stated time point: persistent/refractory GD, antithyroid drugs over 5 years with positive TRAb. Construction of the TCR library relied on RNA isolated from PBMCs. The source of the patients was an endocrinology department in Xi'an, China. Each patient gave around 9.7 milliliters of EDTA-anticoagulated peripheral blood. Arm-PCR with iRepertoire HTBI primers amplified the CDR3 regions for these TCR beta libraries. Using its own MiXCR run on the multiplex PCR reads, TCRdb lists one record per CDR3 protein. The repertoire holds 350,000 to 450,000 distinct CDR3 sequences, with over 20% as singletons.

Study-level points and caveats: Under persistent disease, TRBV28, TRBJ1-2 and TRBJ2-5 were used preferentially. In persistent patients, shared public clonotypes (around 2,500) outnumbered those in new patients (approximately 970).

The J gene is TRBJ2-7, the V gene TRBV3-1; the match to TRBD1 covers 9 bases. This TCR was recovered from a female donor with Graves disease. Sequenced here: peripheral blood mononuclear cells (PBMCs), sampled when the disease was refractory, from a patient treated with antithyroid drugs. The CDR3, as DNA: TGTGCCAGCAGCCACGGAAGGACAGGGGTGAAGTACGAGCAGTACTTC. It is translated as CASSHGRTGVKYEQYF.